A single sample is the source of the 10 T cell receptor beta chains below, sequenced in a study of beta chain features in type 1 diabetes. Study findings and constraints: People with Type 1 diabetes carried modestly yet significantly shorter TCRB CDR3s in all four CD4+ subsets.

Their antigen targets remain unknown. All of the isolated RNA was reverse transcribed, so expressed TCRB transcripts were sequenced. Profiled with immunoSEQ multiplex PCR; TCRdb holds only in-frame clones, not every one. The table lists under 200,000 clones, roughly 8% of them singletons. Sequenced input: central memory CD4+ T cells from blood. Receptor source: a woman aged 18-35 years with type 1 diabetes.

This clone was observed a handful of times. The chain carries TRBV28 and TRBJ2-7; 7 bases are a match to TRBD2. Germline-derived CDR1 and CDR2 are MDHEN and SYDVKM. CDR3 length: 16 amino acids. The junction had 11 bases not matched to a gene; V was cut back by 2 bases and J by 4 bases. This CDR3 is CASSLPGLAAGYEQYF. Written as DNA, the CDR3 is TGTGCCAGCAGTTTACCCGGGCTAGCGGCAGGGTACGAGCAGTACTTC.

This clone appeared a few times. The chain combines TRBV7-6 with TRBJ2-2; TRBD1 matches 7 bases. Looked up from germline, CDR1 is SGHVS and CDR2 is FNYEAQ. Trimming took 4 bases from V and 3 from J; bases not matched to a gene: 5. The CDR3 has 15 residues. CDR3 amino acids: CASSWRQGDTGELFF. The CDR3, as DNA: TGTGCCAGCAGCTGGAGACAGGGCGACACCGGGGAGCTGTTTTTT.

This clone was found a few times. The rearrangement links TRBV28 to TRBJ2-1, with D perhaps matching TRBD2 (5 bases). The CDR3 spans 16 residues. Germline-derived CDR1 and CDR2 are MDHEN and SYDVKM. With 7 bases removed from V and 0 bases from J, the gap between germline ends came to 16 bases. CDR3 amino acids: CASNQAGSASYNEQFF. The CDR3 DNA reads TGTGCCAGCAACCAGGCGGGTTCAGCCTCCTACAATGAGCAGTTCTTC.

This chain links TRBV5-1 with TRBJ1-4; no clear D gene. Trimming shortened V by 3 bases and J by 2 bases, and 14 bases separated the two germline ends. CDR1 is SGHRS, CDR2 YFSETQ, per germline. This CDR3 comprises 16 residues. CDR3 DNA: TGCGCCAGCAGCTCCGGGGTGGGGAGGACTAATGAAAAACTGTTTTTT. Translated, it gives CASSSGVGRTNEKLFF.

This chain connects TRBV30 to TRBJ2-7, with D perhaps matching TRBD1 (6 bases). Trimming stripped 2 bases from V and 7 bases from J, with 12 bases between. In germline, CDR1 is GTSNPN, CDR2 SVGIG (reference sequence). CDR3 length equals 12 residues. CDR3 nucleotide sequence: TGTGCCTGGAGTCCCCAGGGGAAGGAGCAGTACTTC. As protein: CAWSPQGKEQYF.

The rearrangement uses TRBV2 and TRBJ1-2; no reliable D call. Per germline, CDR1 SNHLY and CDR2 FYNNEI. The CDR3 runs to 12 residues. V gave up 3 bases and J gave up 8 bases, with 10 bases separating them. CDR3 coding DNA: TGTGCCAGCAGTGACGACCGGAGGGGCTACACCTTC. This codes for CASSDDRRGYTF. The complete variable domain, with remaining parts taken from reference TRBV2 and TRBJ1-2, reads EPEVTQTPSHQVTQMGQEVILRCVPISNHLYFYWYRQILGQKVEFLVSFYNNEISEKSEIFDDQFSVERPDGSNFTLKIRSTKLEDSAMYFCASSDDRRGYTFGSGTRLTVV.

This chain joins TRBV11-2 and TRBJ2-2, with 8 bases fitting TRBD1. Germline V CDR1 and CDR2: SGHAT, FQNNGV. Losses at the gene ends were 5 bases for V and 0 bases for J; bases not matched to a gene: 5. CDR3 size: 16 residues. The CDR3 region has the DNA TGTGCCAGCAGCGCCTGGACAGGGACGAACACCGGGGAGCTGTTTTTT. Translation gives CASSAWTGTNTGELFF.

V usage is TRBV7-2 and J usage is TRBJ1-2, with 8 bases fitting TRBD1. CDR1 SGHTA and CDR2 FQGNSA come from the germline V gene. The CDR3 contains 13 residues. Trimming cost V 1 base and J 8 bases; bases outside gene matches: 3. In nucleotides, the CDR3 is TGTGCCAGCAGCTTAGGGGACAGGTGGGGCTACACCTTC. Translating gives CASSLGDRWGYTF.

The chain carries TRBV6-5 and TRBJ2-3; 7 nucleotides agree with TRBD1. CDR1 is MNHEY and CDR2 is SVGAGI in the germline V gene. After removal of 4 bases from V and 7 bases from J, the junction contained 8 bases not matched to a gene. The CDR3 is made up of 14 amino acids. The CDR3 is CASSSGQVTNTQYF. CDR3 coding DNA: TGTGCCAGCAGTTCCGGACAGGTTACGAATACGCAGTATTTT.

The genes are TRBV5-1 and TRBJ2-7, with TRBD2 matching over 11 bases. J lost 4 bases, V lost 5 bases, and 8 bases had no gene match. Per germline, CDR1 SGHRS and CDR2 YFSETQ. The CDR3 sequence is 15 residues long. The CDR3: CASRELAGESYEQYF. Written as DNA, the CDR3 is TGCGCCAGCAGAGAACTAGCGGGAGAGAGTTACGAGCAGTACTTC.